The entry below describes one T cell receptor (beta chain). What it binds is not known. Per the germline V gene, CDR1 is SEHNR and CDR2 is FQNEAQ (reference sequence). There are 15 residues in the CDR3. Trimming removed 5 bases at V and 5 bases at J, with 18 bases between. This sample is drawn from a study of cytotoxic CD8 clonotypes in ibrutinib-treated CLL. Notes on the study in general: At ibrutinib response, clonality increased, and at progression it declined back toward baseline.

TCRdb keeps only in-frame clones here, not all; method: immunoSEQ multiplex PCR. This sample has roughly 300,000 clones, with around 69% found just once. The genes are TRBV7-9 and TRBJ1-1, with D tentatively TRBD1 (5 bases). The sequence was obtained from a human donor with chronic lymphocytic leukemia. Source: PBMCs, taken at disease progression, from a patient treated with ibrutinib. CDR3 nucleotide sequence: TGTGCCAGCAGCCCACCAGGGCTGTCAGATACTGAAGCTTTCTTT. It codes for CASSPPGLSDTEAFF.